The T cell receptor (beta chain) described here comes from a study of blood T cell repertoires in COVID-19. The wider study: The United States, Italy and Spain supplied acute and convalescent COVID-19 samples. T cells, B-cell-depleted T cells, or PBMCs supplied cDNA or gDNA.

Per the original data handling: Estimates of nucleated cell counts were drawn from the amplification of reference gene primers. Produced via immunoSEQ multiplex PCR; TCRdb's table is partial and in-frame only. That table is the source of V, J and clone size, and D and trimming were worked out from the DNA. Of tens of thousands of clones listed, around 82% were seen once; the top ten hold 15% to 19%. The CDR3 covers 14 residues. Germline CDR1 reads SNHLY; CDR2 reads FYNNEI. V lost 6 bases and J 2 bases, leaving 14 bases between the germline ends. The sequenced material came from peripheral blood. This clonotype originated in a human donor in a cohort sampled during active COVID-19. The V call is TRBV2, the J call TRBJ2-7, with D perhaps TRBD1 (5 bases). The DNA for the CDR3 is TGTGCCAGCAGGCTGCAGGGAATCACCTACGAGCAGTACTTC. Translated, it gives CASRLQGITYEQYF. The complete variable domain, with remaining parts taken from reference TRBV2 and TRBJ2-7, reads EPEVTQTPSHQVTQMGQEVILRCVPISNHLYFYWYRQILGQKVEFLVSFYNNEISEKSEIFDDQFSVERPDGSNFTLKIRSTKLEDSAMYFCASRLQGITYEQYFGPGTRLTVT.